This TCR beta chain was identified in a study of OX40 agonist ivuxolimab in advanced cancers. As for the study in general: From about 20 to 79 years was the age range, with a mean of roughly 64 years, and roughly 80% were male.

V lost 6 bases, J lost 4 bases, and 14 bases lay in between. Germline CDR1 is KGHSH and CDR2 is LQKENI. The CDR3 runs to 14 residues. Assay: immunoSEQ multiplex PCR; the TCRdb copy retains only in-frame clones and omits some. Of about 79,000 clones listed, less than 95% were seen once; the top ten hold approximately 0.3%. This sequence joins TRBV18 and TRBJ2-3, with a weak D call TRBD1 (7 bases). The material was CD4+ or CD8+ T cells sorted from blood, obtained in a trial of the OX40 agonist ivuxolimab. This receptor was obtained from an adult with an advanced solid tumor such as melanoma, head and neck, liver or kidney cancer. CDR3 residues: CASSRDSTADTQYF. The CDR3 nucleotides read TGTGCCAGCTCGCGGGACAGTACCGCAGATACGCAGTATTTT.